The rows below give T cell receptor beta chains drawn from one sample of a study of beta chain features in type 1 diabetes. Using immunoSEQ multiplex PCR, the repertoire was profiled, and TCRdb retains in-frame clones only, with some absent. The sample yields roughly 450,000 clones, 14% seen once. Input material: naive CD4+ T cells from blood. The receptors were sampled from a man aged 25 to 40 in good health. Both conserved end residues are part of each CDR3. The order of the fields is CDR3 length, clone size, J gene, D gene, V gene, CDR3 DNA, CDR3 protein. A D gene is named only where the DNA matches it firmly. The size of a clone is reported for some rows only, either as once, few or many, or as a class for expanded clones.

13 | NA | TRBJ1-4 | NA | TRBV29-1 | TGCAGCGTTGACCTCAGGGGCAATGAAAAACTGTTTTTT | CSVDLRGNEKLFF
13 | NA | TRBJ2-1 | NA | TRBV4-2 | TGTGCCAGCAGCCAAGCCACGTCGGATGAGCAGTTCTTC | CASSQATSDEQFF
14 | few | TRBJ2-1 | NA | TRBV30 | TGTGCCTGGAGTGAAGAGGCGGGGTACAATGAGCAGTTCTTC | CAWSEEAGYNEQFF
14 | NA | TRBJ2-6 | NA | TRBV7-9 | TGTGCCAGCAGCTTCCCCCGAGGGGCCAACGTCCTGACTTTC | CASSFPRGANVLTF
14 | many | TRBJ2-1 | TRBD2 | TRBV30 | TGTGCCTGGAGTGTCGTTAGCGGGAGGGCCAGGATGTTCTTC | CAWSVVSGRARMFF
15 | NA | TRBJ2-1 | TRBD2 | TRBV25-1 | TGTGCCAGCAGTGAGTCTAGCGGGATCCGAAATGAGCAGTTCTTC | CASSESSGIRNEQFF
15 | few | TRBJ1-2 | TRBD1 | TRBV6-6 | TGTGCCAGCAGCCACGGGACAGCTGCGTACTATGGCTACACCTTC | CASSHGTAAYYGYTF
15 | few | TRBJ1-6 | NA | TRBV4-2 | TGTGCCAGCAGACCAGATCAGGCGAATAATTCACCCCTCCACTTT | CASRPDQANNSPLHF
14 | NA | TRBJ1-1 | NA | TRBV7-9 | TGTGCCAGCAGCTTAAGGGGTGAAAGGACTGAAGCTTTCTTT | CASSLRGERTEAFF
13 | many | TRBJ2-6 | NA | TRBV10-3 | TGTGCCATCAGACCAGTTGGGGCCAACGTCCTGACTTTC | CAIRPVGANVLTF
15 | NA | TRBJ1-5 | TRBD1 | TRBV10-3 | TGTGCCATCAGGGGGACAGGGGTAGGGAATCAGCCCCAGCATTTT | CAIRGTGVGNQPQHF
16 | NA | TRBJ2-1 | NA | TRBV5-6 | TGTGCCAGCAGCCGCGATATACTAGGGAGCGGGAATGAGCAGTTCTTC | CASSRDILGSGNEQFF
14 | few | TRBJ2-7 | NA | TRBV4-1 | TGCGCCAGCAGCTGGTCCGGGGGAACCTACGAGCAGTACTTC | CASSWSGGTYEQYF
17 | NA | TRBJ2-3 | TRBD1 | TRBV7-3 | TGTGCCAGCAGCTTATGGGGCGGACAGGGGGATAGAAATACGCAGTATTTT | CASSLWGGQGDRNTQYF
11 | NA | TRBJ2-5 | NA | TRBV15 | TGTGCCACCAGTAAACAAGAGACCCAGTACTTC | CATSKQETQYF
14 | NA | TRBJ2-1 | NA | TRBV6-5 | TGTGCCAGCAGTTCGAGGGGCCTCGGGTTCGAGCAGTTCTTC | CASSSRGLGFEQFF
13 | NA | TRBJ1-2 | NA | TRBV10-3 | TGTGCCATCAGTGAGTCGACAGGCTTTGGCTACACCTTC | CAISESTGFGYTF
17 | few | TRBJ1-5 | TRBD1 | TRBV9 | TGTGCCAGCAGCGTAGGCCCCGGGACAGCAAGCAATCAGCCCCAGCATTTT | CASSVGPGTASNQPQHF
13 | NA | TRBJ1-2 | NA | TRBV6-6 | TGTGCCAGCAGTTACTCAGGGGAGGGTGGCTACACCTTC | CASSYSGEGGYTF
16 | NA | TRBJ1-6 | NA | TRBV10-3 | TGTGCCATCAGTGAGTCTTATCGGGGCGGGGGTTCACCCCTCCACTTT | CAISESYRGGGSPLHF
13 | few | TRBJ2-1 | NA | TRBV7-2 | TGTGCCAGCAGCCGGAGCTCCTACAATGAGCAGTTCTTC | CASSRSSYNEQFF
16 | NA | TRBJ2-2 | NA | TRBV4-2 | TGTGCCAGCAGCCAAGAGACCCATATAAACACCGGGGAGCTGTTTTTT | CASSQETHINTGELFF
13 | few | TRBJ1-2 | NA | TRBV19 | TGTGCCAGTAGTCTCGACCGGGCTCGGGGCTACACCTTC | CASSLDRARGYTF
15 | NA | TRBJ1-4 | NA | TRBV15 | TGTGCCACCAGCAGAGAGACGGCCGGCGTGGAAAAACTGTTTTTT | CATSRETAGVEKLFF
18 | NA | TRBJ1-6 | TRBD1 | TRBV27 | TGTGCCAGCAGTTTAAGAGCCAACAGGGGGAGGAATAATTCACCCCTCCACTTT | CASSLRANRGRNNSPLHF
13 | NA | TRBJ1-1 | NA | TRBV10-3 | TGTGCCATCAGTGGGACACCTTACACTGAAGCTTTCTTT | CAISGTPYTEAFF
14 | NA | TRBJ1-1 | NA | TRBV6-1 | TGTGCCAGCAGTGAACCCATCCCGAACACTGAAGCTTTCTTT | CASSEPIPNTEAFF
15 | NA | TRBJ1-6 | NA | TRBV25-1 | TGTGCCAGCAGTGAAGGGGGGGCACGGAATTCACCCCTCCACTTT | CASSEGGARNSPLHF
15 | few | TRBJ1-6 | TRBD1 | TRBV4-3 | TGCGCCAGCAGCCAAGGTCAGGGGGCGAGGTCACCCCTCCACTTT | CASSQGQGARSPLHF
14 | NA | TRBJ2-3 | TRBD2 | TRBV5-6 | TGTGCCAGCAGCTGGGGGACTAGCGCAGATACGCAGTATTTT | CASSWGTSADTQYF
17 | NA | TRBJ2-5 | TRBD2 | TRBV4-3 | TGCGCCAGCAGCCAGGACGGGACTAGCGGGCCTCAAGAGACCCAGTACTTC | CASSQDGTSGPQETQYF
16 | NA | TRBJ1-5 | NA | TRBV7-9 | TGTGCCAGCAGCTTAGAGAGGGGGGCGAACAATCAGCCCCAGCATTTT | CASSLERGANNQPQHF
15 | NA | TRBJ2-7 | TRBD1 | TRBV7-2 | TGTGCCAGCAGTCGGGACAGGGGGAGCTCCTACGAGCAGTACTTC | CASSRDRGSSYEQYF
14 | few | TRBJ2-3 | NA | TRBV7-9 | TGTGCCAGCAGCTTGGAGCGGAGCACAGATACGCAGTATTTT | CASSLERSTDTQYF
15 | NA | TRBJ2-1 | TRBD2 | TRBV6-5 | TGTGCCAGCAGTTACGTCGGACTAGCGGCGAATGAGCAGTTCTTC | CASSYVGLAANEQFF
15 | NA | TRBJ1-2 | NA | TRBV7-6 | TGTGCCAGCAGCCGAGTTCTGAGGGGATCGGATGGCTACACCTTC | CASSRVLRGSDGYTF